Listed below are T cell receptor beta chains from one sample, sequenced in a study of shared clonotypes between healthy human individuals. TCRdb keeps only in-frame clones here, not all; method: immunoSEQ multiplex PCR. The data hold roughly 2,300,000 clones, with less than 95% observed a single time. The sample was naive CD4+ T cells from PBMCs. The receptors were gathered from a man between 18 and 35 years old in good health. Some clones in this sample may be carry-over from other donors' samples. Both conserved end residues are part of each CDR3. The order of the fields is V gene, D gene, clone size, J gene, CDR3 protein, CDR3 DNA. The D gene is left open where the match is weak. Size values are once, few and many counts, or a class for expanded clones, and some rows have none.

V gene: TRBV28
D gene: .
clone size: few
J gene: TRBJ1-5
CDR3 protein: CASSSLATEHF
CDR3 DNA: TGTGCCAGCAGTTCCTTGGCGACGGAGCATTTT

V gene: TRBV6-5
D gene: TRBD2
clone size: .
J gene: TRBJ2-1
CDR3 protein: CASSSGTSGAREQFF
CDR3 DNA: TGTGCCAGCAGTTCCGGGACTAGCGGGGCGAGGGAGCAGTTCTTC

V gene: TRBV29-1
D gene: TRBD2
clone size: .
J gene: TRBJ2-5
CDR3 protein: CSVEDGSGRAGETQYF
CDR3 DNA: TGCAGCGTTGAAGATGGCAGCGGGAGGGCCGGGGAGACCCAGTACTTC

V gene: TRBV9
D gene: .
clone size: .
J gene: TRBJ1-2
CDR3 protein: CASSVGVGRYTF
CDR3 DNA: TGTGCCAGCAGCGTAGGCGTGGGGCGCTACACCTTC

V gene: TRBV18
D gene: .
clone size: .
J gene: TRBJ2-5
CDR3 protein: CASSQTRETQYF
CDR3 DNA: TGTGCCAGCTCACAGACTAGGGAGACCCAGTACTTC

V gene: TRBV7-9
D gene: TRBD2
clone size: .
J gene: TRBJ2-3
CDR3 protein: CASSPVGTSGMSDTQYF
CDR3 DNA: TGTGCCAGCAGCCCCGTCGGGACTAGCGGTATGTCGGATACGCAGTATTTT

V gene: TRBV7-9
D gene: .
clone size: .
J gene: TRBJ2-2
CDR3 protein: CASSRPTAGEVRTGELFF
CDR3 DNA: TGTGCCAGCAGCCGACCGACGGCAGGGGAAGTTAGAACCGGGGAGCTGTTTTTT

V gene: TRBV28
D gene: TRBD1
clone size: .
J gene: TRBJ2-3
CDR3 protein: CASSLTGGMNTQYF
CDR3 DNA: TGTGCCAGCAGTTTGACAGGGGGCATGAATACGCAGTATTTT

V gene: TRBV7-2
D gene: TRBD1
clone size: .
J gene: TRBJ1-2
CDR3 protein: CASSLVGDREYGYTF
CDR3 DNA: TGTGCCAGCAGCTTAGTTGGGGACAGGGAATATGGCTACACCTTC

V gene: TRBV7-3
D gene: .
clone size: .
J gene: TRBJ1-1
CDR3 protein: CASSFQGHTEAFF
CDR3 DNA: TGTGCCAGCAGTTTTCAGGGTCATACTGAAGCTTTCTTT

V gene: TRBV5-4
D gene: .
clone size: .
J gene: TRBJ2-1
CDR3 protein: CASSSGTLNNEQFF
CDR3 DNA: TGTGCCAGCAGCTCCGGGACTCTTAACAATGAGCAGTTCTTC

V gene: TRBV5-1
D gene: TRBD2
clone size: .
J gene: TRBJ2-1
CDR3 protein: CASSGLAGGPNEQFF
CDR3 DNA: TGCGCCAGCAGCGGTCTAGCGGGAGGACCCAATGAGCAGTTCTTC

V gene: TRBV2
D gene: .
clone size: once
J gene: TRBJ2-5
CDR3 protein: CASTREQTQYF
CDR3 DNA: TGTGCCAGCACTCGGGAACAGACCCAGTACTTC

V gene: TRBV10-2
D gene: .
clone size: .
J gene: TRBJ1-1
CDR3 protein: CASNRGVDTEAFF
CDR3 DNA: TGCGCCAGCAATAGAGGCGTGGACACTGAAGCTTTCTTT

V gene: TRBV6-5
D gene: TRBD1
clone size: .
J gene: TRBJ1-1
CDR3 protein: CASSLGSGGAFF
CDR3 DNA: TGTGCCAGCAGTCTCGGATCAGGGGGAGCTTTCTTT

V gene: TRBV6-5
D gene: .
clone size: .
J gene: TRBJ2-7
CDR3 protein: CASRGGTPFYEQYF
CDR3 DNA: TGTGCCAGCAGGGGGGGGACACCCTTCTACGAGCAGTACTTC

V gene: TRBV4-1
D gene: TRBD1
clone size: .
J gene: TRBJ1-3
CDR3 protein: CASSIQGVQGNTIYF
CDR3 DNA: TGCGCCAGCAGCATCCAGGGGGTCCAGGGAAACACCATATATTTT

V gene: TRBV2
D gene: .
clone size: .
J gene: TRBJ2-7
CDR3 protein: CASSDGSLLEQYF
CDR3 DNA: TGTGCCAGCAGTGACGGGAGCCTCCTCGAGCAGTACTTC

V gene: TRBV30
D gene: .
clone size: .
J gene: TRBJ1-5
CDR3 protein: CAWRGKWGQPQHF
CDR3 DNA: TGTGCCTGGAGAGGGAAATGGGGTCAGCCCCAGCATTTT

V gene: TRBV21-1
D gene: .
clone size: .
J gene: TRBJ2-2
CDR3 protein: CASSRGLGNTGELFF
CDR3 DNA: TGTGCCAGCAGCCGGGGGTTAGGGAACACCGGGGAGCTGTTTTTT

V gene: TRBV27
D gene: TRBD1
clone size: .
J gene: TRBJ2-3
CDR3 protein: CASSSSRDRATDTQYF
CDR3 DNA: TGTGCCAGCAGTTCGTCGCGGGACAGGGCAACAGATACGCAGTATTTT

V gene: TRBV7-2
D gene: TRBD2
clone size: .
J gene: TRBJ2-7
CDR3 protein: CASSSSGRSYEQYF
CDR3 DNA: TGTGCCAGCAGCTCTAGCGGGCGCTCCTACGAGCAGTACTTC

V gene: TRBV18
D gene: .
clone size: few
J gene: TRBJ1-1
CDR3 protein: CASSRQGLNTEAFF
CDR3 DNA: TGTGCCAGCTCACGGCAGGGCCTGAACACTGAAGCTTTCTTT

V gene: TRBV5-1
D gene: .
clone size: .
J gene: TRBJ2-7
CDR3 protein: CASSHDRRQGGHEQYF
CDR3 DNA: TGCGCCAGCAGCCACGACAGACGACAGGGAGGCCACGAGCAGTACTTC

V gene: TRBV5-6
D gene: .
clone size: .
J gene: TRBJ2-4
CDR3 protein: CASSLQGTKNIQYF
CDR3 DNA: TGTGCCAGCAGCTTACAGGGTACCAAAAACATTCAGTACTTC

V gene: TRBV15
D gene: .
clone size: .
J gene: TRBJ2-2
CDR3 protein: CATSRVGGPGELFF
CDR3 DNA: TGTGCCACCAGCAGAGTAGGTGGGCCGGGGGAGCTGTTTTTT

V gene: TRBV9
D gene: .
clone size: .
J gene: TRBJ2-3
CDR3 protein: CASSAPRGRLSTDTQYF
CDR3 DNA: TGTGCCAGCAGCGCACCTCGGGGGCGGCTTAGCACAGATACGCAGTATTTT

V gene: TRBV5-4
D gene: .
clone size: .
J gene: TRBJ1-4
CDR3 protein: CASSSLGSQNEKLFF
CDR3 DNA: TGTGCCAGCAGCTCGCTTGGGTCGCAGAATGAAAAACTGTTTTTT

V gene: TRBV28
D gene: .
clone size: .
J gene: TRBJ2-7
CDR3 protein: CASSSTGSSGSVYEQYF
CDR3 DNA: TGTGCCAGCAGTTCCACAGGATCGTCCGGCTCCGTCTACGAGCAGTACTTC

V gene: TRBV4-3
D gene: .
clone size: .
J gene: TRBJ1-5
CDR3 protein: CASSQDPGLTQHF
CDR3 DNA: TGCGCCAGCAGCCAAGATCCAGGTTTGACCCAGCATTTT

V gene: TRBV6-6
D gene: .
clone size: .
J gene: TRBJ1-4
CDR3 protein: CASSPLIGPHEKLFF
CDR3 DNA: TGTGCCAGCAGTCCCCTAATAGGGCCCCATGAAAAACTGTTTTTT

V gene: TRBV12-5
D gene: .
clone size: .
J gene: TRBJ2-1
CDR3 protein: CASGPDRPGYNEQFF
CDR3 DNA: TGTGCTAGTGGTCCCGACAGGCCTGGCTACAATGAGCAGTTCTTC